The 31 T cell receptor beta chains below were found in one sample sequenced in a study of T-cell memory formation after mild COVID-19. TCRdb reanalysed the 5' RACE reads using MiXCR and keeps one entry per CDR3 protein. Seen here are a few hundred thousand distinct CDR3 sequences, around 15% observed once, and the top ten hold approximately 25%. What was sequenced was PBMCs or a T cell subset sorted from them (not recorded which). Source of these receptors: a man aged 18 to 30 who had mild COVID-19 (a few samples of this study predate the infection). Cell type and time point are not known.

The rearrangement joins TRBV4-1 to TRBJ2-7; TRBD1 might be the D (6 bases). V was trimmed by 1 base and J by 3 bases, leaving 10 bases between them. Germline assignment: CDR1 MGHRA and CDR2 YSYEKL. The CDR3 has 14 residues. The CDR3 DNA is TGCGCCAGCAGCCAAGTTGGACAGATCTACGAGCAGTACTTC. It is translated as CASSQVGQIYEQYF.

This clonotype appeared a few times. CDR3 sequence reads: CAITPASYEQYF. The CDR3 DNA is TGTGCCATTACACCGGCCTCCTACGAGCAGTACTTC. This chain links TRBV2 with TRBJ2-7; D call uncertain. Trimming shortened V by 10 bases and J by 0 bases, and 10 bases separated the two germline ends. There are 12 residues in the CDR3. Germline CDR1 is SNHLY and CDR2 is FYNNEI.

This clonotype was counted only a few times. CDR3 DNA sequence: TGTGCCAGCAGCCTCCAGGGTGGCGTCACAGATACGCAGTATTTT. This gives the protein CASSLQGGVTDTQYF. The rearrangement joins TRBV6-5 to TRBJ2-3; TRBD1 might be the D (5 bases). The ends were cut back, 6 bases at V and 2 bases at J, with 15 bases in the middle. The CDR3 has 15 amino acids. Germline V gene sequence: CDR1 MNHEY, CDR2 SVGAGI.

This clonotype was seen only a few times. J is TRBJ2-1 and V is TRBV5-1; 7 bases are a match to TRBD1. The CDR3 contains 13 residues. Germline V CDR1 and CDR2: SGHRS, YFSETQ. V dropped 4 bases and J dropped 4; count of bases not matched to a gene: 2. The CDR3 DNA is TGCGCCAGCAGCCTGACAGGGTACAATGAGCAGTTCTTC. Translation: CASSLTGYNEQFF.

This rearrangement joins TRBV27 to TRBJ2-1; the match to TRBD1 covers 9 bases. Germline lookup yields CDR1 MNHEY and CDR2 SMNVEV (reference sequence). The CDR3 extends over 19 amino acids. The junction had 11 bases not matched to a gene; V was cut back by 2 bases and J by 0 bases. CDR3 sequence (DNA): TGTGCCAGCAGTTTAAGGGGACAGGGAGCCTCCGGCTCCTACAATGAGCAGTTCTTC. It codes for CASSLRGQGASGSYNEQFF.

The chain is built from TRBV24-1 and TRBJ2-4; 7 bases line up with TRBD1. This CDR3 is 12 amino acids long. V dropped 0 bases and J dropped 14; count of bases not matched to a gene: 3. Germline V gene data show CDR1 as KGHDR and CDR2 as SFDVKD. The CDR3 protein is CATSDLKGAEYF. The CDR3 bases are TGTGCCACCAGTGATTTGAAGGGGGCCGAGTACTTC.

The chain combines TRBV11-2 with TRBJ2-4; D tentatively fits TRBD1 or TRBD2 (5 bases each). Germline CDR1 is SGHAT and CDR2 is FQNNGV. The CDR3 consists of 14 residues. V lost 1 base, J lost 8 bases, and 12 bases lay in between. CDR3 bases: TGTGCCAGCAGCTTAGTGGGACGTACGGACATTCAGTACTTC. Encoded protein: CASSLVGRTDIQYF.

The rearrangement joins TRBV11-2 to TRBJ2-1; 11 nucleotides agree with TRBD1. CDR1 is SGHAT, CDR2 FQNNGV, per germline. V dropped 7 bases and J dropped 6; count of bases not matched to a gene: 8. The CDR3 length is 15 residues. CDR3 sequence (DNA): TGTGCCAGCAACCCCGGACAGGGGGCGAGCAATGAGCAGTTCTTC. Its protein is CASNPGQGASNEQFF.

This chain links TRBV20-1 with TRBJ2-1; maybe TRBD2 (7 bases). This CDR3 has 17 residues. With 2 bases removed from V and 2 bases from J, the gap between germline ends came to 19 bases. In germline, CDR1 is DFQATT, CDR2 SNEGSKA (reference sequence). CDR3 bases: TGCAGTGCTAGACCTGTCGGGGGGCAGGTAACCTACAATGAGCAGTTCTTC. Translation: CSARPVGGQVTYNEQFF.

The V call is TRBV3-1, the J call TRBJ2-3; D gene uncertain. This CDR3 is built from 12 residues. Deletions cut 5 bases from V and 5 bases from J, with 8 bases between. Germline lookup yields CDR1 LGHDT and CDR2 YNNKEL (reference sequence). In DNA, the CDR3 is TGTGCCAGCAGCTATACAAAAGATACGCAGTATTTT. Its protein product is CASSYTKDTQYF.

This clonotype was counted ten times or more. The genes are TRBV7-2 and TRBJ2-7; perhaps TRBD2 as D (5 bases). The CDR3 has 14 amino acids. V was pared by 2 bases and J by 8 bases, with 16 bases between. Germline V gene sequence: CDR1 SGHTA, CDR2 FQGNSA. CDR3 sequence: CASSLTPEALKQYV. CDR3 bases: TGTGCCAGCAGCTTAACTCCGGAGGCTCTGAAGCAGTACGTC.

This clonotype appeared once. V and J are TRBV12-3 or TRBV12-4 and TRBJ2-4, with D tentatively TRBD1 (5 bases). V was clipped by 3 bases and J by 5 bases, with 14 bases between them. The CDR3 consists of 15 residues. CDR3 coding DNA: TGTGCCAGCAGTTTTTGGTCAGGGATCGAAAACATTCAGTACTTC. Encoded protein: CASSFWSGIENIQYF.

This clonotype was observed a few times. The J gene is TRBJ2-1, the V gene TRBV6-5; 8 bases are a match to TRBD2. The length of the CDR3 is 18 residues. Germline V gives CDR1 MNHEY, CDR2 SVGAGI. V lost 5 bases to trimming and J lost 0 bases; unmatched junction nucleotides: 12. The CDR3 sequence: CASSTPGGQANSYNEQFF. As DNA, the CDR3 is TGTGCCAGCAGTACTCCGGGGGGGCAGGCAAACTCCTACAATGAGCAGTTCTTC.

The V and J genes are TRBV2 and TRBJ2-2; 11 nucleotides line up with TRBD2. This CDR3 contains 15 residues. The germline CDR1 and CDR2 sequences are SNHLY and FYNNEI. Unmatched junction bases numbered 1, after V lost 4 bases and J lost 3 bases. CDR3 nucleotide sequence: TGTGCCAGCAGTGTTAGCGGGGGGGACACCGGGGAGCTGTTTTTT. Encoded protein: CASSVSGGDTGELFF.

The V call is TRBV5-4, the J call TRBJ2-1; 10 positions match TRBD1. The CDR3 is 15 residues long. Germline V gene sequence: CDR1 SGHNT, CDR2 YYREEE (reference sequence). J was trimmed by 6 bases and V by 4 bases; bases with no gene match: 7. DNA of the CDR3: TGTGCCAGCAGCAAGGCGGGACAGGGGCCCAATGAGCAGTTCTTC. Its protein product is CASSKAGQGPNEQFF.

The chain combines TRBV11-2 with TRBJ2-7; 8 bases match TRBD1. CDR1 and CDR2 (germline): SGHAT, FQNNGV. This CDR3 contains 15 residues. V shed 5 bases, J shed 3 bases, and the junction held 9 bases outside the gene matches. Here the CDR3 reads CASSQSGQGFYEQYF. CDR3 nucleotide sequence: TGTGCCAGCAGCCAGTCCGGACAGGGCTTCTACGAGCAGTACTTC. Combining the CDR3 with reference TRBV11-2 and TRBJ2-7 gives the whole variable domain EAGVAQSPRYKIIEKRQSVAFWCNPISGHATLYWYQQILGQGPKLLIQFQNNGVVDDSQLPKDRFSAERLKGVDSTLKIQPAKLEDSAVYLCASSQSGQGFYEQYFGPGTRLTVT.

Many counts were recorded for this clonotype. The CDR3: CASSLGQGASEQYF. CDR3 in DNA: TGTGCCAGCAGCTTGGGACAGGGGGCGAGTGAGCAGTACTTC. This sequence joins TRBV11-2 and TRBJ2-7, with 12 positions matching TRBD1. V trimming: 3 bases; J trimming: 7 bases; junction bases outside the gene matches: 4. The germline CDR1 and CDR2 sequences are SGHAT and FQNNGV. CDR3 length: 14 residues.

This clonotype has more than one count but fewer than ten. The rearrangement uses TRBV5-1 and TRBJ2-5, with a tentative D call TRBD2 (6 bases). The CDR3 extends over 16 amino acids. Trimming took 0 bases from V and 2 from J, leaving 14 bases between them. In germline, CDR1 is SGHRS, CDR2 YFSETQ. This CDR3 is CASSLGDLMGQETQYF. CDR3 DNA: TGCGCCAGCAGCTTGGGGGACTTAATGGGGCAAGAGACCCAGTACTTC.

The rearrangement uses TRBV7-6 and TRBJ2-3; 8 bases are shared with TRBD2. The CDR3 contains 15 residues. Germline values: CDR1 SGHVS, CDR2 FNYEAQ. V lost 4 bases and J lost 3; bases outside the gene matches: 6. CDR3 residues: CASSSAGLGTDTQYF. CDR3 nucleotide sequence: TGTGCCAGCAGCTCCGCGGGACTAGGGACAGATACGCAGTATTTT.

This chain joins TRBV7-9 and TRBJ2-5; D unclear. Germline values: CDR1 SEHNR, CDR2 FQNEAQ (reference sequence). The CDR3 runs 12 residues. The V gene lost 0 bases and the J gene lost 7 bases, with 6 bases spanning the gap. The CDR3 reads CASSLALATQYF. The CDR3, as DNA: TGTGCCAGCAGCTTAGCGCTTGCGACCCAGTACTTC.

This clonotype was seen only a few times. V usage is TRBV6-5 and J usage is TRBJ1-6; D gene ambiguous. The CDR3 extends over 14 amino acids. Trimming stripped 4 bases from V and 9 bases from J, with 13 bases between. Germline values: CDR1 MNHEY, CDR2 SVGAGI. CDR3: CASSSWHVGSPLHF. CDR3 in DNA: TGTGCCAGCAGTTCTTGGCACGTAGGTTCACCCCTCCACTTT.

Only a few counts were recorded for this clonotype. The CDR3 reads CASRGLAGAPDTQYF. CDR3 nucleotide sequence: TGTGCCAGCAGGGGACTAGCGGGGGCCCCAGATACGCAGTATTTT. The rearrangement uses TRBV12-3 or TRBV12-4 and TRBJ2-3; 14 nucleotides agree with TRBD2. J was trimmed by 4 bases and V by 6 bases; bases with no gene match: 3. The CDR3 has 15 amino acids.

The chain has TRBV6-2 or TRBV6-3 and TRBJ2-5, with D possibly TRBD2 on 6 matching bases. Germline CDR1 and CDR2: MNHEY and SVGEGT. V shed 8 bases and J shed 4 bases, with 26 bases lying between them. The CDR3 is made up of 17 amino acids. CDR3 bases: TGTGCCAGCTCCCCCCGCTCGGGGACTCTCCGGCGAGAGACCCAGTACTTC. It is translated as CASSPRSGTLRRETQYF.

This clonotype is labeled medium-sized. The chain joins TRBV6-6 to TRBJ2-5; D is unclear. Trimming took 6 bases from V and 1 from J, leaving 15 bases between them. Germline values: CDR1 MNHNY, CDR2 SVGAGI (reference sequence). This CDR3 comprises 15 residues. The DNA for the CDR3 is TGTGCCAGCAGACTTAAGTTGACGTCCCAAGAGACCCAGTACTTC. Its translation: CASRLKLTSQETQYF.

The table lists this clonotype with a few counts. This chain connects TRBV4-1 to TRBJ2-1; 8 bases are shared with TRBD1. Trimming removed 5 bases from V and 7 bases from J; junction bases left unmatched: 13. The CDR3 runs to 16 residues. Germline-derived CDR1 and CDR2 are MGHRA and YSYEKL. The CDR3 region is CASSKGGRGRGNEQFF. The CDR3 coding sequence is TGCGCCAGCAGCAAAGGGGGCAGGGGGCGAGGGAATGAGCAGTTCTTC.

The chain combines TRBV4-3 with TRBJ1-5; a weak D match, TRBD1 (5 bases). Germline V CDR1 and CDR2: LGHNA, YSLEER. CDR3 length: 14 residues. V was trimmed by 0 bases and J by 7 bases, leaving 10 bases between them. CDR3 loop: CASSQDRESQPQHF. The CDR3 coding sequence is TGCGCCAGCAGCCAAGACAGGGAGAGCCAGCCCCAGCATTTT.

The chain recombines TRBV7-9 with TRBJ2-2; D gene uncertain. Germline values: CDR1 SEHNR, CDR2 FQNEAQ (reference sequence). The CDR3 contains 13 residues. Trimming shortened V by 5 bases and J by 7 bases, and 11 bases separated the two germline ends. The CDR3 DNA is TGTGCCAGCAGCCTAGACGGTGTCGGGGAGCTGTTTTTT. It codes for CASSLDGVGELFF.

This chain joins TRBV24-1 and TRBJ2-3, with D perhaps assigned TRBD1 or TRBD2 (6 bases each). The CDR3 covers 19 residues. V gave up 4 bases and J gave up 7 bases, with 29 bases separating them. The germline gives CDR1 KGHDR, CDR2 SFDVKD. The CDR3 DNA reads TGTGCCACCAGTGACCACATGGTACAGGGACTCTCGGATTTGAATACGCAGTATTTT. Translation gives CATSDHMVQGLSDLNTQYF.

This sequence joins TRBV27 and TRBJ1-3; D unresolved. The V end was cut by 2 bases, the J end by 0 bases, with 8 bases between. Germline lookup yields CDR1 MNHEY and CDR2 SMNVEV (reference sequence). This CDR3 has 15 amino acids. CDR3 sequence (DNA): TGTGCCAGCAGTTTAAGGAGGGACTCTGGAAACACCATATATTTT. Amino acid sequence: CASSLRRDSGNTIYF.

At least ten counts were recorded for this clonotype. This chain connects TRBV4-2 to TRBJ2-1, with D possibly being TRBD2 (5 bases). CDR1 is LGHNA, CDR2 YNFKEQ, per germline. V was shortened by 4 bases and J by 4 bases, with 20 bases between the two germline ends. This CDR3 comprises 17 residues. The CDR3 nucleotides are TGTGCCAGCAGCCGACCTCCATATAGCGAGACTTACAATGAGCAGTTCTTC. Its protein is CASSRPPYSETYNEQFF.

The chain is built from TRBV2 and TRBJ1-1; TRBD1 is a possible D gene (5 bases). The CDR3 extends over 14 amino acids. CDR1 and CDR2 from the germline V gene are SNHLY and FYNNEI. V was trimmed by 6 bases and J by 2 bases, leaving 13 bases between them. CDR3 in amino acids: CASRPGAANTEAFF. The CDR3 DNA reads as TGTGCCAGCAGGCCCGGGGCAGCAAACACTGAAGCTTTCTTT.